These 2 T cell receptor beta chains originate from one sample sequenced in a study of T cell repertoires in cytomegalovirus infection. TCRdb reprocessed the reads via MiXCR and lists one record per CDR3 protein. The table includes 900,000 to 950,000 distinct CDR3 sequences, roughly a third detected once. No antigen has been identified for these receptors. The specimen was cultured CD8+ T cells from PBMCs, collected from culture after CMV antigen stimulation. These receptors were collected from a human donor in good health (CMV status not recorded). Some clones in this sample may be carry-over from other donors' samples.

Here the CDR3 DNA reads TGTGCCAGCAGGGCCGATTCTGGTGAGACCCAGTACTTC. Protein sequence: CASRADSGETQYF. The chain has TRBV7-6 and TRBJ2-5; no clear D. Looked up from germline, CDR1 is SGHVS and CDR2 is FNYEAQ. Trimming removed 6 bases at V and 5 bases at J, with 13 bases between. The CDR3 length is 13 residues.

CDR3 amino acids: CASSSVWGDQPQHF. CDR3 DNA sequence: TGTGCCAGCAGTTCAGTATGGGGAGATCAGCCCCAGCATTTT. The chain employs TRBV6-2 or TRBV6-3 and TRBJ1-5; no clear D. The CDR3 totals 14 residues. V lost 4 bases and J 5 bases, leaving 12 bases between the germline ends. CDR1 MNHEY and CDR2 SVGEGT come from the germline V gene.